What follows are 5 T cell receptor beta chains derived from one specimen sequenced in a study of blood T cell repertoires in COVID-19. This table comes from immunoSEQ multiplex PCR, and its TCRdb copy is limited to in-frame clones, with some not included. Among 50,000 to 65,000 clones, roughly 80% were seen once, and the ten largest hold about 16%. The sequencing sample was made of peripheral blood. These receptor sequences come from a man in his sixties with COVID-19, enrolled during active disease.

The chain couples TRBV9 to TRBJ2-1, with D maybe TRBD2 (6 bases). CDR1 is SGDLS and CDR2 is YYNGEE in the germline V gene. The CDR3 extends over 14 amino acids. The ends were cut back, 4 bases at V and 7 bases at J, with 15 bases in the middle. Written as DNA, the CDR3 is TGTGCCAGCAGCTCGAGGTCCAGCGGGAATGAGCAGTTCTTC. It yields the protein CASSSRSSGNEQFF.

For this clone: One junction end disagrees with the germline gene, perhaps due to a read error. The rearrangement links TRBV5-4 to TRBJ1-1, with D perhaps TRBD1 (5 bases). Germline V gene sequence: CDR1 SGHNT, CDR2 YYREEE (reference sequence). The CDR3 contains 12 residues. The CDR3 DNA reads TGTGCCAGCAGCGGACGGGGGGTTACCGATTCCTTT. It codes for CASSGRGVTDSF.

This clone was detected only a few times. The chain uses TRBV11-2 and TRBJ2-2; TRBD2 might be the D (5 bases). The CDR3 is 16 residues long. CDR1 and CDR2 from the germline V gene are SGHAT and FQNNGV. With 5 bases removed from V and 3 bases from J, the gap between germline ends came to 16 bases. The CDR3 here is CASSTLEWEYTGELFF. The CDR3 DNA is TGTGCCAGCAGCACCCTAGAGTGGGAGTACACCGGGGAGCTGTTTTTT.

The chain uses TRBV19 and TRBJ1-5; no clear D gene. This CDR3 is built from 15 residues. Germline V gene lookup returns CDR1 LNHDA and CDR2 SQIVND (reference sequence). Trimming took off 2 bases at V and 2 bases at J, with 10 bases between the two ends. The CDR3 nucleotides read TGTGCCAGTAGTATAATCCAGGTAGGCAATCAGCCCCAGCATTTT. It encodes CASSIIQVGNQPQHF. The variable domain in full, completed from reference TRBV19 and TRBJ1-5, reads DGGITQSPKYLFRKEGQNVTLSCEQNLNHDAMYWYRQDPGQGLRLIYYSQIVNDFQKGDIAEGYSVSREKKESFPLTVTSAQKNPTAFYLCASSIIQVGNQPQHFGDGTRLSIL.

The chain uses TRBV19 and TRBJ2-5, with 9 bases lining up with TRBD2. V shed 4 bases and J 5 bases; nucleotides not matched to a gene: 8. The CDR3 loop spans 15 amino acids. CDR1 and CDR2 from the germline V gene are LNHDA and SQIVND (reference sequence). The CDR3 DNA reads as TGTGCCAGTAGTAGGGGACTAGCCAAGGGGGAGACCCAGTACTTC. This gives the protein CASSRGLAKGETQYF.